This T cell receptor beta chain appears in the sequencing data of a study of T cells in tumors after PD-1 blockade. On the study more broadly: Some patients also took daily vismodegib 150 mg during anti-PD-1 treatment. Peripheral blood samples averaged about 33,000 unique clonotypes and about 110,000 templates. General observations from the study: Some novel exhausted tumor clones appeared in pre-treatment blood, suggesting peripheral recruitment.

The repertoire was sequenced with immunoSEQ multiplex PCR; TCRdb's copy has only in-frame clones and lacks some. Seen here are tens of thousands of clones, 74% observed once, and the top ten hold about 4.8%. As for this clone: Its antigen is currently unknown.

Input was 616 ng to 6,004 ng of genomic DNA from tumor or blood. The CDR3 extends over 18 amino acids. Germline V CDR1 and CDR2: SGDLS, YYNGEE. V shed 0 bases and J 3 bases; nucleotides not matched to a gene: 11. The rearrangement links TRBV9 to TRBJ2-2, with 7 bases fitting TRBD2. The source material was PBMCs, sampled after anti-PD-1 treatment. The origin of this receptor is a human donor with basal cell carcinoma. The CDR3 DNA is TGTGCCAGCAGCGTAGCTACTGGGGGGGGTAAGGACACCGGGGAGCTGTTTTTT. Its protein is CASSVATGGGKDTGELFF.